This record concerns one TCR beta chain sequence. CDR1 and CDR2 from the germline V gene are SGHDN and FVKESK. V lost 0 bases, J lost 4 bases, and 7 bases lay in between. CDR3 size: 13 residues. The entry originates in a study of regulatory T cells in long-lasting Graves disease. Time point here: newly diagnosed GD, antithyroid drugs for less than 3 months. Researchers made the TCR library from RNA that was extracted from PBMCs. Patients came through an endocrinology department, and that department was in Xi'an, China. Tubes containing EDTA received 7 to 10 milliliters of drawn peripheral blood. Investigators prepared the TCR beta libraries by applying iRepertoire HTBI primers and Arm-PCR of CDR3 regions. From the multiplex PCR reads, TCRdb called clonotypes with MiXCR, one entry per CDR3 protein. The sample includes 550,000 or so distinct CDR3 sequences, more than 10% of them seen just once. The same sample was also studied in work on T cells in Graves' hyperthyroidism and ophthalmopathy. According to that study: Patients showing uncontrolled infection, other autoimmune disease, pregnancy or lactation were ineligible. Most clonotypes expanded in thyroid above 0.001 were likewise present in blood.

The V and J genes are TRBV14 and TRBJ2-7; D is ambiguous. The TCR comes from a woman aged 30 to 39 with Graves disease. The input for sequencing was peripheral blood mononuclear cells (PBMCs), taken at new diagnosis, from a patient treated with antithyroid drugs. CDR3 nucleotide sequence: TGTGCCAGCAGCCAAGAATTACTTTACGAGCAGTACTTC. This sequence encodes CASSQELLYEQYF.